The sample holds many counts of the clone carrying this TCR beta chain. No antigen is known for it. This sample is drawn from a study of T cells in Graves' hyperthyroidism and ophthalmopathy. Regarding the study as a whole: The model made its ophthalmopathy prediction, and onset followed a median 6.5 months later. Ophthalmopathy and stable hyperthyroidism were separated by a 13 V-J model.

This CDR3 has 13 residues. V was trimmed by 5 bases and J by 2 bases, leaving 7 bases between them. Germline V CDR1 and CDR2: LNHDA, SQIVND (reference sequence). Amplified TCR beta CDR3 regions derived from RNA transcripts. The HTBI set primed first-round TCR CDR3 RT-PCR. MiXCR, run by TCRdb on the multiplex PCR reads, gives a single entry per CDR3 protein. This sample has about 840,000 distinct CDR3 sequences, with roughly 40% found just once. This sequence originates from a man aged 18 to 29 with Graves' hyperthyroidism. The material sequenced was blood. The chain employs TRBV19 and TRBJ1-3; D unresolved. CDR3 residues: CASSSAAGNTIYF. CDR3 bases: TGTGCCAGTAGTTCTGCAGCTGGAAACACCATATATTTT.